This T cell receptor beta chain stems from a study of cytomegalovirus exposure and HLA in healthy donors. Study at large: Clustering assigned 81% of the approximately 400 genotyped donors to the Caucasian-associated ancestry cluster. Study results and caveats: According to an earlier analysis, most TCR beta V segments yielded productive rearrangements about 90% or about 30% of the time. A few chains tied to CMV proved CMV antigen-specific in vitro.

The study ran its PCR with 60 Vbeta and 13 Jbeta primers. The assay was immunoSEQ multiplex PCR, and TCRdb's table has in-frame clones only and misses some. The table lists approximately 220,000 clones, approximately 83% of them singletons. Donors were ostensibly healthy at sampling, although undocumented immune exposures were probable. The CDR3 is made up of 14 amino acids. V was cut by 7 bases and J by 4 bases, with 16 bases left in between. CDR1 is MDHEN and CDR2 is SYDVKM in the germline V gene. Points on this clone: Antigen specificity is unknown.

What was sequenced was PBMCs. The sequence was obtained from a boy younger than 10 in good health and CMV-seronegative. The chain links TRBV28 to TRBJ1-2; D uncertain. The CDR3 sequence: CASNLGGSVYGYTF. CDR3 DNA sequence: TGTGCCAGCAACCTTGGCGGGAGCGTCTATGGCTACACCTTC.